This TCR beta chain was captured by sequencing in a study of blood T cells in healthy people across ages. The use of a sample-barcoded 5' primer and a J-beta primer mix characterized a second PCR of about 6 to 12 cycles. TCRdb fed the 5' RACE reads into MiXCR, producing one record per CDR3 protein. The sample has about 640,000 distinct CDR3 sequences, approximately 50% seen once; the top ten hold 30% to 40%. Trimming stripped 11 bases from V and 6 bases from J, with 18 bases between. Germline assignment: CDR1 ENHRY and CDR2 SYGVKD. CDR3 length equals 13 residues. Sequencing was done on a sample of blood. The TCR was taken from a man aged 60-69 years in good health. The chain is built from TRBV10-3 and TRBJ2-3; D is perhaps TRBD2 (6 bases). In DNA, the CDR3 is TGTGCCGGCGGGGACTTAACGGACGATACGCAGTATTTT. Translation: CAGGDLTDDTQYF.